This passage covers 24 T cell receptor beta chains from one sample sequenced in a study. MiXCR was run by TCRdb on the 5' RACE reads, yielding one entry per CDR3 protein. The repertoire holds around 37,000 distinct CDR3 sequences, with less than 35% as singletons. The sequencing input was memory CD4+ T cells sorted from a lymph node. Subset described: memory CD4+ T cells, CD4+CD45RO+CD25-. The receptor set was obtained from a female donor with breast cancer.

A word on this clonotype: Given the absence of the conserved phenylalanine or tryptophan at the CDR3 end, a read error is likely. This chain connects TRBV27 to TRBJ2-7, with D tentatively TRBD1 (6 bases). V gave up 2 bases and J gave up 3 bases, with 11 bases separating them. CDR3 length: 14 residues. Per the germline V gene, CDR1 is MNHEY and CDR2 is SMNVEV (reference sequence). The CDR3 spells CASSLHRVGYEQYL. The CDR3 coding sequence is TGTGCCAGCAGTTTACACAGGGTCGGCTACGAGCAGTACCTC.

This clonotype showed up just a few times. The junction departs from the called germline gene at one end, perhaps through a read error. The chain is built from TRBV7-7 and TRBJ2-2; D is possibly TRBD2 (6 bases). Germline values: CDR1 SSHAT, CDR2 FNYEAQ (reference sequence). CDR3 length: 13 residues. The CDR3 DNA sequence: TGTGCTAGCAGCTTTACGGGGGCCGGGGAGCTGTTTTTT. This encodes CASSFTGAGELFF. The whole variable domain, remainder taken from reference TRBV7-7 and TRBJ2-2, is GAGVSQSPRYKVTKRGQDVTLRCDPISSHATLYWYQQALGQGPEFLTYFNYEAQPDKSGLPSDRFSAERPEGSISTLTIQRTEQRDSAMYRCASSFTGAGELFFGEGSRLTVL.

The CDR3 here is CASSQVWGGINSGNTIYF. CDR3 nucleotides: TGCGCCAGCAGCCAAGTCTGGGGGGGCATCAACTCTGGAAACACCATATATTTT. This chain joins TRBV4-3 and TRBJ1-3; possibly TRBD1 for D (6 bases). The CDR3 is made up of 18 amino acids. V was shortened by 1 base and J by 0 bases, with 16 bases between the two germline ends. Germline V gene sequence: CDR1 LGHNA, CDR2 YSLEER.

V is TRBV7-3 and J is TRBJ2-7, with TRBD1 identical over 11 bases. V shed 4 bases, J shed 6 bases, and the junction held 8 bases outside the gene matches. There are 15 residues in the CDR3. Germline CDR1 and CDR2: SGHTA and FQGTGA. The CDR3 nucleotides are TGTGCCAGCAGCTGGGCCGGGACAGGGGGTTTCGAGCAGTACTTC. As protein: CASSWAGTGGFEQYF.

V and J are TRBV9 and TRBJ1-6, with 7 bases aligning to TRBD1. There are 18 residues in the CDR3. Germline-derived CDR1 and CDR2 are SGDLS and YYNGEE. The V segment lost 4 bases and the J segment 3 bases; nucleotides outside the gene matches: 13. The CDR3 DNA reads TGTGCCAGCAGCCGTCGGGACAGCTCCTCCTTCTATAATTCACCCCTCCACTTT. Its protein product is CASSRRDSSSFYNSPLHF.

The chain employs TRBV27 and TRBJ2-3; TRBD2 agrees at 8 bases. Trimming cost V 2 bases and J 5 bases; bases outside gene matches: 9. Germline values: CDR1 MNHEY, CDR2 SMNVEV (reference sequence). The CDR3 is 16 amino acids. The CDR3 nucleotides are TGTGCCAGCAGTTTAGTGACTAGCGTTGGTAGAGATACGCAGTATTTT. Translated, it gives CASSLVTSVGRDTQYF.

Points on this clonotype: With a much larger clone just one base away, this may be a read error. This chain joins TRBV7-6 and TRBJ2-1, with 8 bases aligning to TRBD2. The germline CDR1 and CDR2 sequences are SGHVS and FNYEAQ. CDR3 size: 16 residues. Germline trimming cut 5 bases from V and 2 bases from J; bases unmatched to any gene: 8. CDR3 sequence reads: CASSPQWRGAYNEQFF. DNA for the CDR3: TGTGCCAGCAGCCCCCAGTGGCGGGGGGCCTACAATGAGCAGTTCTTC.

The V call is TRBV6-5, the J call TRBJ2-7; either TRBD1 or TRBD2 may fit D (5 bases each). V lost 0 bases, J lost 2 bases, and 14 bases lay in between. The CDR3 consists of 16 residues. The germline CDR1 and CDR2 sequences are MNHEY and SVGAGI. The CDR3 region has the DNA TGTGCCAGCAGTTACTCGAGTGGGACGAACCCCTACGAGCAGTACTTC. This codes for CASSYSSGTNPYEQYF.

This clonotype was picked up a small number of times. The chain uses TRBV11-2 and TRBJ1-3; no definite D call. Germline V CDR1 and CDR2: SGHAT, FQNNGV. Trimming removed 1 base at V and 3 bases at J, with 10 bases between. The CDR3 extends over 15 amino acids. The CDR3 is CASSLGVGSGNTIYF. CDR3 nucleotide sequence: TGTGCCAGCAGCTTAGGGGTCGGAAGTGGAAACACCATATATTTT.

The V call is TRBV4-1, the J call TRBJ2-7; 10 bases fit TRBD1. Germline V gene data show CDR1 as MGHRA and CDR2 as YSYEKL. CDR3 length: 18 residues. Trimming took 1 base from V and 5 from J; bases not matched to a gene: 14. Written as DNA, the CDR3 is TGCGCCAGCAGCCAAGGGGCTCCGGGACAGGGGTTCCTGCACGAGCAGTACTTC. Encoded protein: CASSQGAPGQGFLHEQYF.

The chain combines TRBV18 with TRBJ1-5; no clear D gene. The germline V gene has CDR1 KGHSH and CDR2 LQKENI. V was trimmed by 3 bases and J by 1 base, leaving 7 bases between them. This CDR3 has 14 amino acids. CDR3 in DNA: TGTGCCAGCTCACCCCAGGCAAGCAATCAGCCCCAGCATTTT. Translation gives CASSPQASNQPQHF.

The genes are TRBV5-1 and TRBJ2-7; D is uncertain. The length of the CDR3 is 13 residues. CDR1 and CDR2 (germline): SGHRS, YFSETQ. Trimming cost V 1 base and J 3 bases, with 8 bases left between them. The chain's CDR3 is CASSLTLNYEQYF. DNA for the CDR3: TGCGCCAGCAGCTTGACGTTGAACTACGAGCAGTACTTC. Drawing the rest from reference TRBV5-1 and TRBJ2-7, the complete variable domain is KAGVTQTPRYLIKTRGQQVTLSCSPISGHRSVSWYQQTPGQGLQFLFEYFSETQRNKGNFPGRFSGRQFSNSRSEMNVSTLELGDSALYLCASSLTLNYEQYFGPGTRLTVT.

This clonotype has more than one count but fewer than ten. The J gene is TRBJ2-2, the V gene TRBV4-2; maybe TRBD1 (6 bases). CDR3 size: 16 residues. Trimming removed 2 bases at V and 7 bases at J, with 17 bases between. Germline CDR1 and CDR2: LGHNA and YNFKEQ. CDR3 in DNA: TGTGCCAGCAGCCAATCCCTTACAGGGAAGGTCGGGGAGCTGTTTTTT. As protein: CASSQSLTGKVGELFF.

CDR3 residues: CASSVELRFSGANVLTF. In DNA form, the CDR3 reads TGTGCCAGCAGCGTAGAACTCCGATTCTCTGGGGCCAACGTCCTGACTTTC. J is TRBJ2-6 and V is TRBV9; D remains ambiguous. CDR3 length: 17 amino acids. Trimming took 0 bases from V and 0 from J, leaving 10 bases between them. Per the germline V gene, CDR1 is SGDLS and CDR2 is YYNGEE.

Only a few counts were recorded for this clonotype. V gene TRBV6-5 combines with J gene TRBJ2-6; D ambiguous. Germline V gives CDR1 MNHEY, CDR2 SVGAGI. The CDR3 extends over 17 amino acids. V was clipped by 5 bases and J by 0 bases, with 14 bases between them. CDR3 nucleotides: TGTGCCAGCAGTACCGGGTCCTTTCGCTCTGGGGCCAACGTCCTGACTTTC. This codes for CASSTGSFRSGANVLTF.

This clonotype has only a few counts. This rearrangement joins TRBV5-6 to TRBJ2-5; TRBD2 is a possible D gene (6 bases). Trimming stripped 4 bases from V and 5 bases from J, with 12 bases between. The CDR3 has 13 amino acids. CDR1 is SGHDT, CDR2 YYEEEE, per germline. CDR3 nucleotide sequence: TGTGCCAGCAGCCTGAGGAGCGGGGAGACCCAGTACTTC. Amino acid sequence: CASSLRSGETQYF.

This clonotype was detected only a few times. This chain links TRBV4-1 with TRBJ1-5; D is uncertain. Germline assignment: CDR1 MGHRA and CDR2 YSYEKL. Deletions cut 4 bases from V and 3 bases from J, with 10 bases between. CDR3 length equals 14 residues. CDR3 sequence reads: CASSPGYLNQPQHF. The CDR3 DNA reads TGCGCCAGCAGCCCCGGATACCTCAATCAGCCCCAGCATTTT.

The chain recombines TRBV12-3 or TRBV12-4 with TRBJ1-3; D ambiguous. The ends were cut back, 2 bases at V and 7 bases at J, with 6 bases in the middle. The CDR3 is 12 residues long. CDR3 protein: CASSLIANTIYF. The CDR3 bases are TGTGCCAGCAGTTTAATCGCGAACACCATATATTTT.

This clonotype has a handful of counts. V usage is TRBV6-5 and J usage is TRBJ2-5; 8 bases are a match to TRBD1. The CDR3 covers 16 residues. CDR1 is MNHEY, CDR2 SVGAGI, per germline. V was pared by 2 bases and J by 5 bases, with 10 bases of the junction left unmatched. DNA for the CDR3: TGTGCCAGCAGTTACGCTAGGGCCAGGGGGCGCGAGACCCAGTACTTC. Protein sequence: CASSYARARGRETQYF.

The chain employs TRBV5-4 and TRBJ2-6; 9 positions agree with TRBD1. V was clipped by 4 bases and J by 1 base; unmatched bases: 6. Germline lookup yields CDR1 SGHNT and CDR2 YYREEE (reference sequence). The CDR3 is 17 amino acids. The CDR3 DNA follows: TGTGCCAGCAGCCGGGACAGGGTCCTATCTGGGGCCAACGTCCTGACTTTC. Its translation is CASSRDRVLSGANVLTF.

The rearrangement uses TRBV28 and TRBJ1-1; 7 bases match TRBD1. The CDR3 consists of 15 residues. Germline-derived CDR1 and CDR2 are MDHEN and SYDVKM. Unmatched junction bases numbered 13, after V lost 6 bases and J lost 6 bases. In DNA form, the CDR3 reads TGTGCCAGCAGCAAACCTTACAGGGGTTTCGCTGAAGCTTTCTTT. Residues: CASSKPYRGFAEAFF. The variable domain in full, completed from reference TRBV28 and TRBJ1-1, reads DVKVTQSSRYLVKRTGEKVFLECVQDMDHENMFWYRQDPGLGLRLIYFSYDVKMKEKGDIPEGYSVSREKKERFSLILESASTNQTSMYLCASSKPYRGFAEAFFGQGTRLTVV.

The chain couples TRBV7-9 to TRBJ1-1; D gene uncertain. Germline V gives CDR1 SEHNR, CDR2 FQNEAQ (reference sequence). The V end lost 0 bases, the J end lost 6 bases, and 11 bases lay between the germline ends. The CDR3 covers 14 residues. CDR3 region: CASSLARRLAEAFF. The DNA for the CDR3 is TGTGCCAGCAGCTTAGCTAGAAGGCTGGCTGAAGCTTTCTTT.

V is TRBV10-3 and J is TRBJ2-3; D uncertain. The germline V and J ends were trimmed by 3 bases and 3 bases, with 10 bases remaining between them. Germline-derived CDR1 and CDR2 are ENHRY and SYGVKD. The CDR3 spans 14 residues. For the CDR3, the DNA is TGTGCCATCAGTGATTTTGACGTGACAGATACGCAGTATTTT. As protein: CAISDFDVTDTQYF.

By sample share, this clonotype is medium-sized. The CDR3 DNA reads TGCAGTGCTAGAGATCTGTACAGGGGAGGTGACGAGCAGTACTTC. Protein sequence: CSARDLYRGGDEQYF. The J gene is TRBJ2-7, the V gene TRBV20-1, with D possibly TRBD1 on 7 matching bases. This CDR3 is built from 15 residues. Trimming took 0 bases from V and 5 from J, leaving 17 bases between them. Germline V gene lookup returns CDR1 DFQATT and CDR2 SNEGSKA (reference sequence).